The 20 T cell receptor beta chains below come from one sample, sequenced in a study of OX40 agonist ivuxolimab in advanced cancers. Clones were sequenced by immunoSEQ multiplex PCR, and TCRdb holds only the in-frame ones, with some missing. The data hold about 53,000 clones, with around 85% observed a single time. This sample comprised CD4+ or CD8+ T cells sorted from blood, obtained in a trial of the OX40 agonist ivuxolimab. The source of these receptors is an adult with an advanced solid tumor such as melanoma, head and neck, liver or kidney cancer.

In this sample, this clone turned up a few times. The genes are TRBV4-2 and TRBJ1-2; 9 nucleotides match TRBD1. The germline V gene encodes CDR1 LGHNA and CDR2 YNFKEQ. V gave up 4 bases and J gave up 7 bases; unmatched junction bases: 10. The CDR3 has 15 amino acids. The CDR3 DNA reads TGTGCCAGCAGCCCTGTCGGGACAGGGTCTCTTGGCTACACCTTC. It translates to CASSPVGTGSLGYTF.

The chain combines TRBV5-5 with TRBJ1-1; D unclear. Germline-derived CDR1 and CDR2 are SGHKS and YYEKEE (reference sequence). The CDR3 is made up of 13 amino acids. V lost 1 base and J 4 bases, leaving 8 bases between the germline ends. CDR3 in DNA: TGTGCCAGCAGCTTGTTCTGGGGCACTGAAGCTTTCTTT. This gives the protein CASSLFWGTEAFF.

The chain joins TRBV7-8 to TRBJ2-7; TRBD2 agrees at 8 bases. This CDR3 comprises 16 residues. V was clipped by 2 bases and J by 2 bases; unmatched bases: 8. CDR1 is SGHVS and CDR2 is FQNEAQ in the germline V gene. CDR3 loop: CASSLLDWREAYEQYF. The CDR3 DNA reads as TGTGCCAGCAGCTTACTCGACTGGCGGGAGGCCTACGAGCAGTACTTC.

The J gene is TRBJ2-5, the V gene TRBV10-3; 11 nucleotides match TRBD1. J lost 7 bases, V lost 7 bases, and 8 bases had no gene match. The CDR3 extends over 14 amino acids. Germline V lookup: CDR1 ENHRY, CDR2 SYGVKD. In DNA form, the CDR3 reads TGTGCCATCAAACCGGGACAGGGGGGTGGGACCCAGTACTTC. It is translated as CAIKPGQGGGTQYF.

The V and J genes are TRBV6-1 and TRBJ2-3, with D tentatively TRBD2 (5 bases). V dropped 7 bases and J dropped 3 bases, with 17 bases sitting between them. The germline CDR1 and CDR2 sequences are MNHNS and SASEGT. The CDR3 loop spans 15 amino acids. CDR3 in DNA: TGTGCCAGCACGGAGGAGCGCCCTTCAACAGATACGCAGTATTTT. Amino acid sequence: CASTEERPSTDTQYF.

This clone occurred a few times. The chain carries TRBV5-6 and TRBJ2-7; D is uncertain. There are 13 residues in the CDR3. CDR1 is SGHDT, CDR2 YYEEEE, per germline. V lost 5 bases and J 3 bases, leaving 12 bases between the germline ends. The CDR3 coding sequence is TGTGCCAGCAGGGATGGGTCGGACTACGAGCAGTACTTC. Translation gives CASRDGSDYEQYF.

CDR3 nucleotide sequence: TGCGCCAGCAGCTTCCGGGACGGTTCCAGCTCTGGAAACACCATATATTTT. Encoded protein: CASSFRDGSSSGNTIYF. The J gene is TRBJ1-3, the V gene TRBV5-1; the D gene is possibly TRBD1 (5 bases). The CDR3 totals 17 residues. The ends were cut back, 2 bases at V and 0 bases at J, with 15 bases in the middle. In germline, CDR1 is SGHRS, CDR2 YFSETQ. Looking up the rest from reference TRBV5-1 and TRBJ1-3 gives the full variable domain: KAGVTQTPRYLIKTRGQQVTLSCSPISGHRSVSWYQQTPGQGLQFLFEYFSETQRNKGNFPGRFSGRQFSNSRSEMNVSTLELGDSALYLCASSFRDGSSSGNTIYFGEGSWLTVV.

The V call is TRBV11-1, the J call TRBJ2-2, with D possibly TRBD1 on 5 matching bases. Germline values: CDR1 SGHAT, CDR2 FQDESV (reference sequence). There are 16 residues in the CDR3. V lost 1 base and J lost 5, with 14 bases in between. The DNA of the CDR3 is TGTGCCAGCAGCTTAGACTTGCAGGGATTAACCGGGGAGCTGTTTTTT. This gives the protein CASSLDLQGLTGELFF.

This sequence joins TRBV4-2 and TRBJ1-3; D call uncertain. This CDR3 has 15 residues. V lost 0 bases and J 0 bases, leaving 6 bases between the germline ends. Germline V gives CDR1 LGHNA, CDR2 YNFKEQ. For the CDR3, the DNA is TGTGCCAGCAGCCAAGATTGGTCCTCTGGAAACACCATATATTTT. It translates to CASSQDWSSGNTIYF.

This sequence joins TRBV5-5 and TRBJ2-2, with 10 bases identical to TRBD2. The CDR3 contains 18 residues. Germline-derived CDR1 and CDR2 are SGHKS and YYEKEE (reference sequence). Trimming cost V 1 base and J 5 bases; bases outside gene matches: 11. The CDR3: CASSLSLAGGPLTGELFF. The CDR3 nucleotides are TGTGCCAGCAGCTTGAGTTTAGCGGGAGGCCCCCTAACCGGGGAGCTGTTTTTT.

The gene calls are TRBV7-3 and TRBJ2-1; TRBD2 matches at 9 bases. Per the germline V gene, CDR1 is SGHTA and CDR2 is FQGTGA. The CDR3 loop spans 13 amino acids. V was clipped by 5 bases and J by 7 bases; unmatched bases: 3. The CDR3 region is CASSTTSGNEQFF. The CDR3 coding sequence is TGTGCCAGCAGCACGACTAGCGGAAATGAGCAGTTCTTC.

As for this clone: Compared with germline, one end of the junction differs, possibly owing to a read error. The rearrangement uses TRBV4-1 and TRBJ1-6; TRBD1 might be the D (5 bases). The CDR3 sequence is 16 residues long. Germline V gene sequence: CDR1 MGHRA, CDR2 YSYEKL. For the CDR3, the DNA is TGCGCCAGCAGTCAAGATCGGGGGGGCTATAATTCACCCCTCCACTTT. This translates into CASSQDRGGYNSPLHF.

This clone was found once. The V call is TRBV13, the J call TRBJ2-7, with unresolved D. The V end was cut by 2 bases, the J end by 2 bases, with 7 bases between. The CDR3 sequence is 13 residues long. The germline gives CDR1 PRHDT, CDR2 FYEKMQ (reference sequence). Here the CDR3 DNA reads TGTGCCAGCAGCTTACGGTCAGCCTACGAGCAGTACTTC. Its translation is CASSLRSAYEQYF.

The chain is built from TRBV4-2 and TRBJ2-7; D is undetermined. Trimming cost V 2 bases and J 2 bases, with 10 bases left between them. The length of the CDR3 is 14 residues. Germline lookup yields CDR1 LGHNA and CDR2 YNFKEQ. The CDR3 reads CASSQQPGTYEQYF. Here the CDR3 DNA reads TGTGCCAGCAGCCAACAACCAGGTACCTACGAGCAGTACTTC.

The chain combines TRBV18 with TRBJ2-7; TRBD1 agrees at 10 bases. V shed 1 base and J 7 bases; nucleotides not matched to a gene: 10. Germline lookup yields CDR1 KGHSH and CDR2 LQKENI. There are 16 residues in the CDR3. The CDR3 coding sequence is TGTGCCAGCTCACCACTCCCGGGACAGGGGACAGGTGAGCAGTACTTC. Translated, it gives CASSPLPGQGTGEQYF. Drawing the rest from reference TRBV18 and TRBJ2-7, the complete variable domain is NAGVMQNPRHLVRRRGQEARLRCSPMKGHSHVYWYRQLPEEGLKFMVYLQKENIIDESGMPKERFSAEFPKEGPSILRIQQVVRGDSAAYFCASSPLPGQGTGEQYFGPGTRLTVT.

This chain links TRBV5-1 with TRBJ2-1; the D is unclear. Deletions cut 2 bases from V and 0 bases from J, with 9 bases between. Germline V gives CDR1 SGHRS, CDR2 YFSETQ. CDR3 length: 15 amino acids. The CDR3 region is CASSFGRSSYNEQFF. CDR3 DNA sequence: TGCGCCAGCAGCTTTGGCCGAAGCTCCTACAATGAGCAGTTCTTC.

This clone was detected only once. The CDR3 region has the DNA TGTGCCAGCAGTCAGGACAGGGGGCGCAAAAATGAGCAGTTCTTC. Its translation is CASSQDRGRKNEQFF. The J gene is TRBJ2-1, the V gene TRBV14, with 11 bases fitting TRBD1. The CDR3 totals 15 residues. V lost 6 bases, J lost 7 bases, and 8 bases stayed unmatched. Germline values: CDR1 SGHDN, CDR2 FVKESK.

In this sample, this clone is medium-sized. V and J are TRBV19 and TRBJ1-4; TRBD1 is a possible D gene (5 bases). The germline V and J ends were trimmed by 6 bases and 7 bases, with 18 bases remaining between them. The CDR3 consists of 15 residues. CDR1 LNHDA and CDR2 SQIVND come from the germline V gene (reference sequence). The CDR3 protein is CASSPREGAAEKLFF. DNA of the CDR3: TGTGCCAGTAGCCCCCGCGAAGGGGCGGCTGAAAAACTGTTTTTT.

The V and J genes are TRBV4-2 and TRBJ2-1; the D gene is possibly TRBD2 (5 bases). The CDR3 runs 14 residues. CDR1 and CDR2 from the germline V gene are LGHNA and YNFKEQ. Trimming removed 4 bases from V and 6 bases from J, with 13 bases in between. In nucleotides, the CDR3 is TGTGCCAGCAGCCTTACTACTAGTCCCAATGAGCAGTTCTTC. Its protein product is CASSLTTSPNEQFF.

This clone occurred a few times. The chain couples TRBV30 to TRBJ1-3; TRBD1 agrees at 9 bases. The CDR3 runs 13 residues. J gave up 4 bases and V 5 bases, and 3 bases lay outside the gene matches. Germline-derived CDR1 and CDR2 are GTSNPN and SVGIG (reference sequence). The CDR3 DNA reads TGTGCCTGGGACAGGGGGAGCGGAAACACCATATATTTT. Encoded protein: CAWDRGSGNTIYF.